Listed below are T cell receptor beta chains from one sample, sequenced in a study of blood T cell repertoires in COVID-19. Clones were sequenced by immunoSEQ multiplex PCR, and TCRdb holds only the in-frame ones, with some missing. The sample consists of approximately 120,000 clones, approximately 84% of them appearing once. Sequencing was performed on peripheral blood. These receptors were collected from a human donor in a cohort sampled during active COVID-19. Each CDR3 is given with its conserved first and last residue. Each record gives: V gene, J gene, D gene, clone size, CDR3 protein, CDR3 DNA. D genes are given only for firm matches. Size values are once, few and many counts, or a class for expanded clones, and some rows have none.

>TRBV12-5|TRBJ1-1|-|-
CASGRGGGNTEAFF
TGTGCTAGTGGCCGGGGTGGTGGAAACACTGAAGCTTTCTTT
>TRBV7-2|TRBJ1-4|TRBD1|-
CASSLVTTGNEKLFF
TGTGCCAGCAGCTTAGTCACGACAGGGAATGAAAAACTGTTTTTT
>TRBV4-1|TRBJ1-5|-|-
CASSLLPGGANQPQHF
TGCGCCAGCAGCCTATTGCCCGGGGGGGCGAATCAGCCCCAGCATTTT
>TRBV3-1/TRBV3-2|TRBJ1-2|TRBD1|-
CASSPVGQGNFGYTF
TGTGCCAGCAGCCCCGTGGGACAGGGGAACTTTGGCTACACCTTC
>TRBV6-7|TRBJ1-6|-|few
CASTLGEASSYNSPLHF
TGTGCCAGCACCCTCGGGGAGGCGAGCTCCTATAATTCACCCCTCCACTTT
>TRBV9|TRBJ1-2|-|-
CASSAPDSYGYTF
TGTGCCAGCAGCGCACCAGACAGCTATGGCTACACCTTC
>TRBV5-1|TRBJ2-7|TRBD1|-
CASSLRQGASREQYF
TGCGCCAGCAGCTTGCGACAGGGGGCGTCGCGCGAGCAGTACTTC
>TRBV29-1|TRBJ2-7|-|-
CSVKGAYEQYF
TGCAGCGTTAAGGGGGCCTACGAGCAGTACTTC
>TRBV5-1|TRBJ2-5|-|-
CASSHSHGEETQYF
TGCGCCAGCAGCCACTCGCACGGGGAAGAGACCCAGTACTTC
>TRBV5-1|TRBJ1-6|-|-
CASSFLIESSYNSPLHF
TGCGCCAGCAGCTTTCTGATTGAGAGCTCCTATAATTCACCCCTCCACTTT
>TRBV3-1/TRBV3-2|TRBJ2-3|-|-
CASSLSRDTQYF
TGTGCCAGCAGCCTGTCGAGAGATACGCAGTATTTT
>TRBV5-1|TRBJ1-2|TRBD1|-
CATGQDRYGYTF
TGCGCCACCGGACAGGACCGCTATGGCTACACCTTC
>TRBV5-4|TRBJ2-4|-|-
CASSPQGGVGKNIQYF
TGTGCCAGCAGCCCTCAGGGGGGCGTTGGCAAAAACATTCAGTACTTC
>TRBV2|TRBJ2-7|-|-
CASSEVDQGTTYEQYF
TGTGCCAGCAGTGAAGTGGATCAGGGGACGACCTACGAGCAGTACTTC
>TRBV7-9|TRBJ2-1|-|-
CASSLALRTGIHEEQFF
TGTGCCAGCAGCTTAGCGCTCCGGACCGGGATACATGAGGAGCAGTTCTTC
>TRBV11-2|TRBJ2-5|-|-
CASSLYDRALTQYF
TGTGCCAGCAGCTTATACGACAGAGCTCTGACCCAGTACTTC